This T cell receptor (beta chain) was captured in a study of shared clonotypes between healthy human individuals. CD4+ cell separation produced CD45RA+ naive and CD45RA-negative memory subsets. Germline CDR1 SEHNR, CDR2 FQNEAQ (reference sequence). V lost 2 bases to trimming and J lost 7 bases, with 15 bases between them. This CDR3 is built from 15 residues. TCRdb keeps only in-frame clones here, not all; method: immunoSEQ multiplex PCR. The repertoire holds 2.5 million or so clones, with 85% to 95% as singletons. The sample taken for sequencing was naive CD4+ T cells sorted from blood. Indicated subset: CD45RA+ positively selected. The chain is built from TRBV7-9 and TRBJ2-4; D is possibly TRBD1 or TRBD2 (6 bases each). This TCR was sampled from a young man in good health. The CDR3 reads CASSLWATGRNIQYF. The CDR3 coding sequence is TGTGCCAGCAGCTTATGGGCCACAGGGAGGAACATTCAGTACTTC.